The source of this T cell receptor (beta chain) is a study of shared clonotypes between healthy human individuals. General observations from the study: Non-shared clonotypes were found to have lower generation probabilities than the clonotypes that were shared by all four of the sorted-subset donors. Relative to memory subsets, naive subsets generally showed larger estimated richness.

Using immunoSEQ multiplex PCR, the repertoire was profiled, and TCRdb retains in-frame clones only, with some absent. The data show 2 million to 3 million clones, approximately 93% seen once. To note about this clone: Its antigen is unidentified.

All donors were healthy HIV-negative adults lacking recent acute infections or vaccinations. The CDR3 spans 17 residues. V was pared by 7 bases and J by 2 bases, with 21 bases between. Germline lookup yields CDR1 MDHEN and CDR2 SYDVKM. The chain uses TRBV28 and TRBJ1-5, with D uncertain. The TCR was taken from a man aged 18 to 30 in good health. Some clones in this sample may be carry-over from other donors' samples. The sequencing input was naive CD4+ T cells from PBMCs. Subset given: CD45RA+ positively selected. DNA for the CDR3: TGTGCCAGCAAATCCCCGCCGAGGGTGCTTGGCAATCAGCCCCAGCATTTT. As protein: CASKSPPRVLGNQPQHF.